A single T cell receptor beta chain is shown here with its context. The sample belongs to a study of blood T cell repertoires in COVID-19. Overall study context: There were acute and convalescent COVID-19 samples, and they came from the United States, Italy and Spain.

The CDR3 runs to 12 residues. The germline V and J ends were trimmed by 6 bases and 5 bases, with 10 bases remaining between them. In germline, CDR1 is MNHEY, CDR2 SVGAGI. In the authors' methods: The assay estimated nucleated cells by amplifying reference gene primers. Measured with immunoSEQ multiplex PCR; TCRdb has only the in-frame clones, and not every one. From that table come the V and J calls and clone size; the DNA was used to work out D and trimming. The sample includes 120,000 to 150,000 clones, roughly 90% of them seen just once. This sequence was found in a human donor with COVID-19, enrolled during active disease. The donor label of this sample is uncertain. V usage is TRBV6-5 and J usage is TRBJ1-1; no clear D. Sequenced material: peripheral blood. The CDR3 nucleotides are TGTGCCAGCAGGCGCGGAGAAACTGAAGCTTTCTTT. Amino acids: CASRRGETEAFF.